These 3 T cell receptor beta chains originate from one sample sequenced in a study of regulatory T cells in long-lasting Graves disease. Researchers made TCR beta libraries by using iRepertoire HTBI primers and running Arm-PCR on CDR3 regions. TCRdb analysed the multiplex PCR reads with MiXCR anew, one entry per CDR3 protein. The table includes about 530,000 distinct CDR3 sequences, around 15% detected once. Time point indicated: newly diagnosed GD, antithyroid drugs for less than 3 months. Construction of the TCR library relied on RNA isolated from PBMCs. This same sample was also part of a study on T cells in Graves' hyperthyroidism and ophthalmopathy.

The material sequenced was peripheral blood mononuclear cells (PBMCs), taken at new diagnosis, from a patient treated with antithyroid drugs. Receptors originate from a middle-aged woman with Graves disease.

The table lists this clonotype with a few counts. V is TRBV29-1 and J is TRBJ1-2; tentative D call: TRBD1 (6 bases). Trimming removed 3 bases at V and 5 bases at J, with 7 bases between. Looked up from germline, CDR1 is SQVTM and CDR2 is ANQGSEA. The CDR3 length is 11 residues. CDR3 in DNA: TGCAGCGTTGAGGACAGATATGGCTACACCTTC. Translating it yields CSVEDRYGYTF.

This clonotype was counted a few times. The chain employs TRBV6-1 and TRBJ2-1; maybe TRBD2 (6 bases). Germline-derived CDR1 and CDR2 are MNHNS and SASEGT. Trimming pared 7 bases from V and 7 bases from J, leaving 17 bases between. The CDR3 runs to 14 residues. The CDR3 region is CASNLRGRGNEQFF. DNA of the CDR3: TGTGCCAGCAATCTCCGGGGCCGGGGGAATGAGCAGTTCTTC.

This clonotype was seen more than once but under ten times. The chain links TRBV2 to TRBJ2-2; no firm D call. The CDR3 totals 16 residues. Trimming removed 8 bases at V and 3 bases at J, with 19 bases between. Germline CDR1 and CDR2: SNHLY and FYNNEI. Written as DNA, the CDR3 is TGTGCCAGCGCCAGTCATCAGGCCTCGGACACCGGGGAGCTGTTTTTT. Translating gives CASASHQASDTGELFF. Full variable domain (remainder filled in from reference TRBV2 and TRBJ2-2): EPEVTQTPSHQVTQMGQEVILRCVPISNHLYFYWYRQILGQKVEFLVSFYNNEISEKSEIFDDQFSVERPDGSNFTLKIRSTKLEDSAMYFCASASHQASDTGELFFGEGSRLTVL.